This T cell receptor beta chain was sequenced during a study of T cell responses to AZD1222 COVID-19 vaccine. The method was immunoSEQ multiplex PCR; TCRdb's version includes in-frame clones alone and lacks a portion of them. The profile shows 65,000 to 80,000 clones, around four fifths of them singletons. V dropped 1 base and J dropped 5 bases, with 11 bases sitting between them. From germline, CDR1 is SGHTA and CDR2 FQGNSA. This CDR3 spans 14 amino acids. The genes are TRBV7-2 and TRBJ1-2; D gene unclear. Sequencing used peripheral blood, obtained 28 days after the second AZD1222 dose. The clonotype originates from an adult who received the AZD1222 COVID-19 vaccine. The CDR3 DNA is TGTGCCAGCAGCTTAGAATCGTCGGCTTATGGCTACACCTTC. Protein: CASSLESSAYGYTF. Looking up the rest from reference TRBV7-2 and TRBJ1-2 gives the full variable domain: GAGVSQSPSNKVTEKGKDVELRCDPISGHTALYWYRQSLGQGLEFLIYFQGNSAPDKSGLPSDRFSAERTGGSVSTLTIQRTQQEDSAVYLCASSLESSAYGYTFGSGTRLTVV.